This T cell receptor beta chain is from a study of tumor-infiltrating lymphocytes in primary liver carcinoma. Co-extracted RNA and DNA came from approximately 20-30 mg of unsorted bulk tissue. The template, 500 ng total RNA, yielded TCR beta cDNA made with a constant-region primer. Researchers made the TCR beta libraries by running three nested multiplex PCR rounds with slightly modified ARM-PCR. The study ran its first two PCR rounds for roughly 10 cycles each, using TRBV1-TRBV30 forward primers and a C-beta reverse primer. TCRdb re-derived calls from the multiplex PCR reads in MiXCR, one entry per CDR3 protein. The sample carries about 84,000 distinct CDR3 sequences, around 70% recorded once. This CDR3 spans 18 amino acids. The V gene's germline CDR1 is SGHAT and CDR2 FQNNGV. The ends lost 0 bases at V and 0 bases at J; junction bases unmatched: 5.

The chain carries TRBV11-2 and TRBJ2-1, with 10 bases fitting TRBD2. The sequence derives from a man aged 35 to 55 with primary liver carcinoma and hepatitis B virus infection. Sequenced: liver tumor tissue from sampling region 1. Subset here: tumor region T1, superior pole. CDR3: CASSLDQWTSGSYNEQFF. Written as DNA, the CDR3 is TGTGCCAGCAGCTTAGATCAGTGGACTAGCGGCTCCTACAATGAGCAGTTCTTC.